This TCR beta chain was captured by sequencing in a study of preoperative IRX-2 immunotherapy in early breast cancer. Described treatment: preoperative locoregional IRX-2 cytokine immunotherapy. Patients received preoperative, locoregional IRX-2 cytokine immunotherapy in a phase Ib study. Germline V CDR1 and CDR2: WSHSY, SAAADI. Trimming removed 7 bases from V and 3 bases from J; junction bases left unmatched: 5. The length of the CDR3 is 13 residues. Using immunoSEQ multiplex PCR, the repertoire was profiled, and TCRdb retains in-frame clones only, with some absent. The data contain roughly 40,000 clones, 77% of them singletons.

The source of this sequence is a human donor with breast cancer. Sequences were derived from tumor tissue, sampled after IRX-2 immunotherapy. The V call is TRBV10-2, the J call TRBJ1-1, with 7 bases fitting TRBD1. This CDR3 reads CASTDRKDTEAFF. The CDR3 DNA is TGCGCCAGCACGGACAGGAAGGACACTGAAGCTTTCTTT.